This T cell receptor beta chain originates from a study of blood T cell repertoires in COVID-19. Study in general: The study drew acute and convalescent COVID-19 samples from the United States, Italy and Spain. In each case, the material was cDNA or gDNA derived from T cells, B-cell-depleted T cells, or PBMCs.

CDR1 and CDR2 from the germline V gene are SGHRS and YFSETQ. The CDR3 sequence is 15 residues long. V was cut by 0 bases and J by 4 bases, with 13 bases left in between. Original methodology: Amplification from reference gene primers served as the basis for estimated nucleated cell counts. Measured with immunoSEQ multiplex PCR; TCRdb has only the in-frame clones, and not every one. V and J calls and clone size follow that table, whereas D and trimming were derived from the DNA. The sample holds under 150,000 clones, 85% seen once. The sequenced sample consisted of peripheral blood. The chain is built from TRBV5-1 and TRBJ2-5; D unresolved. This clonotype was obtained from an elderly man with acute or convalescent COVID-19. The CDR3 reads CASSLASLSVETQYF. Written as DNA, the CDR3 is TGCGCCAGCAGCTTGGCCTCACTGAGTGTAGAGACCCAGTACTTC.